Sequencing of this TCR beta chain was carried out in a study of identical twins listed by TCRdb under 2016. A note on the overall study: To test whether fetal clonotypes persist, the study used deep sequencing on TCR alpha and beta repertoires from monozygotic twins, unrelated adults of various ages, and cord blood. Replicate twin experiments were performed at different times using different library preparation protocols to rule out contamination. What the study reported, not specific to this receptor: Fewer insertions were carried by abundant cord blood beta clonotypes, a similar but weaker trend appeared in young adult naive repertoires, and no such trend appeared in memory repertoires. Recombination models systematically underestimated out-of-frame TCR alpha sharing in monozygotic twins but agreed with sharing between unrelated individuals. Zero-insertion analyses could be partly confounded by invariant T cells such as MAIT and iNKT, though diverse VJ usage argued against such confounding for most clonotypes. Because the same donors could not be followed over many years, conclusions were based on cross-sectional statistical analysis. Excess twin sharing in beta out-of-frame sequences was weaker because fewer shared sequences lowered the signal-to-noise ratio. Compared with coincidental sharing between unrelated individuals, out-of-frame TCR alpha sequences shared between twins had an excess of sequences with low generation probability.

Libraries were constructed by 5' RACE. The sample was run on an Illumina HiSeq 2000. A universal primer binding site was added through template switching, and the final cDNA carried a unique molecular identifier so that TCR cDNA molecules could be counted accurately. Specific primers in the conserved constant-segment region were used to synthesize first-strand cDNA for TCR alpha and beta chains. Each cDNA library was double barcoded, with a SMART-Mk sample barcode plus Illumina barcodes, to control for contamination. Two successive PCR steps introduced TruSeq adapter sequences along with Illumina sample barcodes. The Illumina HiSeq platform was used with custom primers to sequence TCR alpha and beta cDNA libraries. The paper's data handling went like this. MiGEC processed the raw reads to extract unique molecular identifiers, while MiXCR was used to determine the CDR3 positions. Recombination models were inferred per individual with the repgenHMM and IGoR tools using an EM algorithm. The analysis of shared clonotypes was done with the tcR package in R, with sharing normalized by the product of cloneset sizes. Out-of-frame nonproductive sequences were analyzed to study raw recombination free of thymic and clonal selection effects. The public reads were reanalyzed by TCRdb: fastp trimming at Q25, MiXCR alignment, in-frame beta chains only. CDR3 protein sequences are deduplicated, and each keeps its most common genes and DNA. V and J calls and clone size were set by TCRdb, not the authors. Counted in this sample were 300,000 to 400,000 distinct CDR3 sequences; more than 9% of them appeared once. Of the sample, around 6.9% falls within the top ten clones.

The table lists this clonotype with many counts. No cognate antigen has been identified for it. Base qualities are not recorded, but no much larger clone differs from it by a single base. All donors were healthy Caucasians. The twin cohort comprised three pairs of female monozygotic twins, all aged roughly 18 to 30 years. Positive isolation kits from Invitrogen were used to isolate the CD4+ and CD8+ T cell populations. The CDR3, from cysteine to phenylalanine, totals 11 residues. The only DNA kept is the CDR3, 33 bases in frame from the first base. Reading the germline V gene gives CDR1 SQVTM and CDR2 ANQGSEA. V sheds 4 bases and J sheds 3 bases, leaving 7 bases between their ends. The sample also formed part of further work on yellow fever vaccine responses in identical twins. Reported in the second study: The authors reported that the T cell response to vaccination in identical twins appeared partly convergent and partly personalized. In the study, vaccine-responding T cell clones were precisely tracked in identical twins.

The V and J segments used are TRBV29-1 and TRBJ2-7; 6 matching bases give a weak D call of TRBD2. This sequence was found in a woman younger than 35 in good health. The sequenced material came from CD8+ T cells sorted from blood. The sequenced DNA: TGCAGCGTTGGGCGGGACTACGAGCAGTACTTC. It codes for CSVGRDYEQYF.